This T cell receptor (beta chain) is drawn from a study of memory CD4+ T cells and cytomegalovirus serostatus. Looking at the study overall: Of the healthy Belgian adults, 9 were CMV seropositive and 20 to 30 seronegative. Study outcomes and limitations: Suggested: most of the CMV-linked TCR signature lies in CD4+ memory cells.

Single viable CD3+CD4+CD8-CD45RO+ cells were sorted as the memory CD4+ T cells. Germline values: CDR1 SGHDT, CDR2 YYEEEE. Losses at the gene ends were 4 bases for V and 4 bases for J; bases not matched to a gene: 9. CDR3 length: 16 residues. Comments on this clone: Antigen unknown.

Original data processing: Out-of-frame sequences were removed, leaving some 2 million distinct TCRbeta sequences. Produced via immunoSEQ multiplex PCR; TCRdb's table is partial and in-frame only. V, J and clone size are taken as reported in that table, and D and trimming were inferred from the DNA itself. Seen here are about 27,000 clones, 76% observed once, and the top ten hold around 1%. Material for sequencing was memory CD4+ T cells from blood. V gene TRBV5-6 combines with J gene TRBJ2-2; 8 nucleotides agree with TRBD2. The receptor comes from an adult in good health and CMV-seronegative. The CDR3 region has the DNA TGTGCCAGCAGCCCGACAGCGGGAGTGATCACCGGGGAGCTGTTTTTT. Residues: CASSPTAGVITGELFF.